A single sample gave rise to the 19 T cell receptor beta chains below, sequenced in a study of blood T cell repertoires in COVID-19. Only in-frame clones appear in the TCRdb table, and some are missing; sequencing was by immunoSEQ multiplex PCR. The sample has around 300,000 clones; about 89% are singletons. Sequencing was done on a sample of peripheral blood. These TCRs come from a woman in her thirties or forties who had recovered from COVID-19.

This rearrangement joins TRBV3-1 (or the pseudogene TRBV3-2) to TRBJ1-2; TRBD1 matches 12 bases. The ends lost 4 bases at V and 2 bases at J; junction bases unmatched: 2. The CDR3 has 15 amino acids. Germline-derived CDR1 and CDR2 are LGHDT and YNNKEL (reference sequence). In DNA, the CDR3 is TGTGCCAGCAGCCGGGGGACAGGGGGCAACTATGGCTACACCTTC. Translation: CASSRGTGGNYGYTF.

The J gene is TRBJ2-7, the V gene TRBV27; 8 nucleotides agree with TRBD1. The CDR3 sequence is 14 residues long. J was trimmed by 4 bases and V by 7 bases; bases with no gene match: 9. From germline, CDR1 is MNHEY and CDR2 SMNVEV (reference sequence). The CDR3 nucleotides read TGTGCCAGCATTTCTGGACAGGGCTCGTACGAGCAGTACTTC. Residues: CASISGQGSYEQYF.

The rearrangement uses TRBV4-1 and TRBJ2-6; D not certain. Germline V gene data show CDR1 as MGHRA and CDR2 as YSYEKL. The V gene lost 0 bases and the J gene lost 0 bases, with 6 bases spanning the gap. The CDR3 consists of 16 residues. This CDR3 reads CASSQEADSGANVLTF. The DNA of the CDR3 is TGCGCCAGCAGCCAAGAGGCGGACTCTGGGGCCAACGTCCTGACTTTC.

The chain couples TRBV11-1 to TRBJ2-7; 9 nucleotides align to TRBD2. Trimming at V came to 3 bases and at J to 2 bases, leaving 2 bases not matched to a gene. This CDR3 is 14 amino acids long. Germline V CDR1 and CDR2: SGHAT, FQDESV (reference sequence). The CDR3 protein is CASSFGLATYEQYF. The CDR3, as DNA: TGTGCCAGCAGCTTCGGACTAGCGACCTACGAGCAGTACTTC. The variable domain in full, with the rest retrieved from reference TRBV11-1 and TRBJ2-7, is EAEVAQSPRYKITEKSQAVAFWCDPISGHATLYWYRQILGQGPELLVQFQDESVVDDSQLPKDRFSAERLKGVDSTLKIQPAELGDSAMYLCASSFGLATYEQYFGPGTRLTVT.

The chain carries TRBV27 and TRBJ1-4, with no clear D. V lost 4 bases and J lost 8, with 14 bases in between. This CDR3 has 14 residues. Germline V lookup: CDR1 MNHEY, CDR2 SMNVEV (reference sequence). The CDR3 loop is CASSWVAGDEKLFF. CDR3 coding DNA: TGTGCCAGCAGTTGGGTGGCAGGCGACGAAAAACTGTTTTTT. Variable domain in full (rest from reference TRBV27 and TRBJ1-4): EAQVTQNPRYLITVTGKKLTVTCSQNMNHEYMSWYRQDPGLGLRQIYYSMNVEVTDKGDVPEGYKVSRKEKRNFPLILESPSPNQTSLYFCASSWVAGDEKLFFGSGTQLSVL.

V usage is TRBV11-2 and J usage is TRBJ2-1, with D possibly matching TRBD2 (6 bases). The V end lost 1 base, the J end lost 5 bases, and 12 bases lay between the germline ends. CDR1 SGHAT and CDR2 FQNNGV come from the germline V gene. The CDR3 has 15 residues. The CDR3 DNA reads as TGTGCCAGCAGCTTAGGGGGGAGCGGGCACAATGAGCAGTTCTTC. This codes for CASSLGGSGHNEQFF.

V and J are TRBV9 and TRBJ2-6; TRBD1 agrees at 9 bases. CDR1 is SGDLS, CDR2 YYNGEE, per germline. Germline trimming cut 0 bases from V and 0 bases from J; bases unmatched to any gene: 10. The CDR3 loop spans 20 amino acids. The CDR3 DNA reads as TGTGCCAGCAGCGTAGGCCCCGTCCGGACAGGGGACTCTGGGGCCAACGTCCTGACTTTC. It is translated as CASSVGPVRTGDSGANVLTF.

The V gene is TRBV5-4, the J gene TRBJ1-2, with 7 bases aligning to TRBD1. With V trimmed by 6 bases and J by 8 bases, 10 bases remained unmatched. The length of the CDR3 is 13 residues. Looked up from germline, CDR1 is SGHNT and CDR2 is YYREEE (reference sequence). Here the CDR3 reads CASKAGGFEGYTF. CDR3 nucleotides: TGTGCCAGCAAAGCAGGGGGATTTGAAGGCTACACCTTC.

V gene TRBV25-1 combines with J gene TRBJ1-5, with 7 nucleotides matching TRBD1. This CDR3 has 14 residues. Trimming at V came to 5 bases and at J to 6 bases, leaving 7 bases not matched to a gene. CDR1 is MGHDK, CDR2 SYGVNS, per germline. The CDR3 region has the DNA TGTGCCAGCAGTCCAACAGGGGTCCCTCAGCCCCAGCATTTT. This sequence encodes CASSPTGVPQPQHF.

Only one count was recorded for this clone. The genes are TRBV11-2 and TRBJ2-7; the D is unclear. V lost 5 bases, J lost 3 bases, and 20 bases lay in between. CDR1 and CDR2 (germline): SGHAT, FQNNGV. This CDR3 is built from 16 residues. CDR3 sequence reads: CASSQARFPGHYEQYF. The CDR3 region has the DNA TGTGCCAGCAGCCAAGCAAGGTTCCCAGGCCACTACGAGCAGTACTTC. Full variable domain (remainder filled in from reference TRBV11-2 and TRBJ2-7): EAGVAQSPRYKIIEKRQSVAFWCNPISGHATLYWYQQILGQGPKLLIQFQNNGVVDDSQLPKDRFSAERLKGVDSTLKIQPAKLEDSAVYLCASSQARFPGHYEQYFGPGTRLTVT.

The rearrangement links TRBV2 to TRBJ2-1, with D possibly TRBD2 on 5 matching bases. Trimming took off 6 bases at V and 0 bases at J, with 12 bases between the two ends. The CDR3 consists of 15 residues. In germline, CDR1 is SNHLY, CDR2 FYNNEI. Here the CDR3 reads CASSREGSSYNEQFF. DNA of the CDR3: TGTGCCAGCAGCCGCGAGGGAAGCTCCTACAATGAGCAGTTCTTC.

V and J are TRBV7-2 and TRBJ2-7; 12 bases line up with TRBD1. Germline V gene sequence: CDR1 SGHTA, CDR2 FQGNSA. The CDR3 totals 16 residues. V lost 6 bases, J lost 4 bases, and 10 bases stayed unmatched. The CDR3 reads CASSLVLGQGAYEQYF. The DNA of the CDR3 is TGTGCCAGCAGTCTAGTGCTGGGACAGGGGGCGTACGAGCAGTACTTC.

The chain joins TRBV6-1 to TRBJ1-4; possible D gene TRBD1, 5 bases. The CDR3 is 14 amino acids. Trimming pared 3 bases from V and 4 bases from J, leaving 9 bases between. Germline CDR1 is MNHNS and CDR2 is SASEGT. This CDR3 reads CASSEQGSNEKLFF. The CDR3 nucleotides are TGTGCCAGCAGTGAGCAGGGAAGTAATGAAAAACTGTTTTTT.

This clone has just a few counts. The chain has TRBV5-4 and TRBJ2-1; the match to TRBD2 covers 8 bases. Losses at the gene ends were 4 bases for V and 0 bases for J; bases not matched to a gene: 6. This CDR3 comprises 16 residues. Germline V gene lookup returns CDR1 SGHNT and CDR2 YYREEE (reference sequence). DNA for the CDR3: TGTGCCAGCAGCGCACCGGGACTAGGCTCCTACAATGAGCAGTTCTTC. Residues: CASSAPGLGSYNEQFF.

CDR3 sequence (DNA): TGTGCCAGCAGTGGGGGCATGGGAGGAATAACCTATGGCTACACCTTC. Its protein is CASSGGMGGITYGYTF. This chain uses TRBV2 with TRBJ1-2; a possible D gene is TRBD1 (5 bases). V lost 4 bases to trimming and J lost 4 bases, with 19 bases between them. The germline V gene encodes CDR1 SNHLY and CDR2 FYNNEI. CDR3 size: 16 residues.

This clone was picked up a small number of times. V and J are TRBV10-3 and TRBJ2-2; D is unclear. Germline assignment: CDR1 ENHRY and CDR2 SYGVKD. The CDR3 loop spans 14 amino acids. V lost 3 bases and J lost 2, with 7 bases in between. CDR3 DNA: TGTGCCATCAGTGAAGCCCGCAACACCGGGGAGCTGTTTTTT. This sequence encodes CAISEARNTGELFF.

The genes are TRBV28 and TRBJ1-2; no clear D gene. Looked up from germline, CDR1 is MDHEN and CDR2 is SYDVKM. The V gene lost 7 bases and the J gene lost 0 bases, with 9 bases spanning the gap. The CDR3 spans 13 residues. This chain's CDR3 is CASTIHANYGYTF. The DNA of the CDR3 is TGTGCCAGCACCATACATGCTAACTATGGCTACACCTTC.

In regard to this clone: Other DNA sequences in this sample translate to the same CDR3. V and J are TRBV7-9 and TRBJ1-6; TRBD1 matches at 9 bases. Germline values: CDR1 SEHNR, CDR2 FQNEAQ (reference sequence). V shed 5 bases and J 10 bases; nucleotides not matched to a gene: 6. The CDR3 sequence is 14 residues long. Here the CDR3 reads CASSDGQGRSPLHF. The DNA for the CDR3 is TGTGCCAGCAGCGACGGACAGGGGAGATCACCCCTCCACTTT.

The J gene is TRBJ1-6, the V gene TRBV4-1; D is unresolved. V lost 0 bases and J lost 10, with 4 bases in between. Germline V gives CDR1 MGHRA, CDR2 YSYEKL. This CDR3 contains 12 residues. CDR3 in DNA: TGCGCCAGCAGCCAAGATAGATCACCCCTCCACTTT. This codes for CASSQDRSPLHF.